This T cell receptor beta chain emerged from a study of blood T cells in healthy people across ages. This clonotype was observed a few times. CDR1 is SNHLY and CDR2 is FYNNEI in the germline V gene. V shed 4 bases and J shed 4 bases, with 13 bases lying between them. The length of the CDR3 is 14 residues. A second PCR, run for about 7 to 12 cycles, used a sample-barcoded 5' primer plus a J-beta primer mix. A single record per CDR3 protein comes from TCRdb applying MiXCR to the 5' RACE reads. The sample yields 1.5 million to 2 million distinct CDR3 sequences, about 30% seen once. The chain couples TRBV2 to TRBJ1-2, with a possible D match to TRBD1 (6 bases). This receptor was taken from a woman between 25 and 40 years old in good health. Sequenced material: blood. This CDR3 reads CASSVAGEPYGYTF. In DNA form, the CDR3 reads TGTGCCAGCAGTGTGGCAGGGGAACCCTATGGCTACACCTTC. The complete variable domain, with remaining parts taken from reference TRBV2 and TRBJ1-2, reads EPEVTQTPSHQVTQMGQEVILRCVPISNHLYFYWYRQILGQKVEFLVSFYNNEISEKSEIFDDQFSVERPDGSNFTLKIRSTKLEDSAMYFCASSVAGEPYGYTFGSGTRLTVV.